The present entry profiles one T cell receptor beta chain with its context. Its matching antigen is unknown. On each TCR cDNA molecule, a unique molecular identifier was present. TCRdb re-analysed the 5' RACE reads in MiXCR, keeping a single row per CDR3 protein. Of under 100,000 distinct CDR3 sequences listed, under 9% are singletons. The junction had 10 bases not matched to a gene; V was cut back by 5 bases and J by 3 bases. From germline, CDR1 is MDHEN and CDR2 SYDVKM. The CDR3 has 15 residues. Indicated time point: sample taken at primary tumor resection. Sequencing covered unsorted whole RNA taken from tumor, nontumor lung or frozen PBMC. This sample is part of a study of spatial heterogeneity in lung cancer. Study context: On average, each unique TCR and UMI combination appeared more than ten times in raw reads.

Study results and caveats: Blood carried ubiquitous expanded tumor TCRs more at resection than follow-up.

The TCR sequence derives from a male donor with early-stage non-small cell lung cancer. This specimen was PBMCs, taken at surgery. The chain is built from TRBV28 and TRBJ2-7; 7 bases fit TRBD1. The chain's CDR3 is CASSPRGLPHYEQYF. The CDR3 DNA follows: TGTGCCAGCAGTCCTAGGGGGCTACCCCACTACGAGCAGTACTTC.